Shown below are 22 T cell receptor beta chains from a single sample sequenced in a study of neoadjuvant anti-PD-1 for oral cavity cancer. Data came from immunoSEQ multiplex PCR; TCRdb stores just in-frame clones and leaves some out. The sample consists of around 32,000 clones, approximately 80% of them appearing once. Described time point: after neoadjuvant nivolumab, at surgical resection. Material: PBMCs, obtained after nivolumab (anti-PD-1) treatment. The receptor source for this set is a person between 40 and 85 years old with oral cavity squamous cell carcinoma.

This chain connects TRBV4-3 to TRBJ1-1; perhaps TRBD1 as D (6 bases). The CDR3 spans 16 residues. In germline, CDR1 is LGHNA, CDR2 YSLEER. Trimming pared 4 bases from V and 3 bases from J, leaving 18 bases between. The CDR3 here is CASSLGEGEGHTEAFF. The CDR3 region has the DNA TGCGCCAGCAGCCTCGGAGAGGGGGAGGGGCACACTGAAGCTTTCTTT.

The chain links TRBV7-3 to TRBJ1-2; 7 bases map to TRBD1. The CDR3 contains 14 residues. Per the germline V gene, CDR1 is SGHTA and CDR2 is FQGTGA. The J segment lost 7 bases and the V segment lost 3 bases, leaving 8 bases of the junction unmatched. CDR3 loop: CASSFGPDRAGYTF. The CDR3 DNA reads TGTGCCAGCAGCTTCGGCCCCGACAGGGCTGGCTACACCTTC.

This sequence joins TRBV7-9 and TRBJ1-6; a possible D gene is TRBD1 (5 bases). The CDR3 has 14 amino acids. CDR1 and CDR2 (germline): SEHNR, FQNEAQ (reference sequence). Trimming took off 5 bases at V and 9 bases at J, with 14 bases between the two ends. The CDR3 sequence: CASSQGSRTSPLHF. CDR3 in DNA: TGTGCCAGCAGCCAGGGCAGTAGAACTTCACCCCTCCACTTT.

The chain has TRBV5-1 and TRBJ1-2; 7 bases map to TRBD1. The V gene's germline CDR1 is SGHRS and CDR2 YFSETQ. CDR3 length equals 13 residues. J was trimmed by 5 bases and V by 2 bases; bases with no gene match: 3. The DNA for the CDR3 is TGCGCCAGCAGCTTAAAGACAGGGTATGGCTACACCTTC. It translates to CASSLKTGYGYTF.

V is TRBV5-4 and J is TRBJ1-2, with D possibly TRBD1 on 6 matching bases. From germline, CDR1 is SGHNT and CDR2 YYREEE (reference sequence). This CDR3 spans 16 amino acids. Trimming removed 6 bases from V and 4 bases from J, with 22 bases in between. The CDR3 loop is CASTSKQGEAIYGYTF. CDR3 sequence (DNA): TGTGCCAGCACCTCGAAACAGGGTGAGGCCATCTATGGCTACACCTTC.

The rearrangement links TRBV5-1 to TRBJ2-2; D uncertain. Between the trimmed V and J ends, which lost 0 bases and 5 bases, there was a span of 11 bases. Germline V gene lookup returns CDR1 SGHRS and CDR2 YFSETQ. This CDR3 comprises 15 residues. In nucleotides, the CDR3 is TGCGCCAGCAGCTTGGTTGGTCCAGATACCGGGGAGCTGTTTTTT. Translation: CASSLVGPDTGELFF.

The chain links TRBV7-2 to TRBJ1-1, with a possible D match to TRBD1 (6 bases). With 6 bases removed from V and 3 bases from J, the gap between germline ends came to 14 bases. CDR1 SGHTA and CDR2 FQGNSA come from the germline V gene. The CDR3 totals 14 residues. CDR3 bases: TGTGCCAGCAGGAGAGGACAGTTTGACACTGAAGCTTTCTTT. The encoded protein is CASRRGQFDTEAFF.

The chain has TRBV2 and TRBJ2-5; D is unresolved. In germline, CDR1 is SNHLY, CDR2 FYNNEI. This CDR3 spans 15 amino acids. Trimming shortened V by 3 bases and J by 4 bases, and 15 bases separated the two germline ends. The CDR3 nucleotides are TGTGCCAGCAGTGATGGCTTACGTGTCAGAGAGACCCAGTACTTC. It codes for CASSDGLRVRETQYF.

J is TRBJ2-1 and V is TRBV4-3; D unclear. Germline V gives CDR1 LGHNA, CDR2 YSLEER. The CDR3 length is 14 residues. V lost 1 base and J 2 bases, leaving 6 bases between the germline ends. The CDR3 coding sequence is TGCGCCAGCAGCCAAGGACGGACCTACAATGAGCAGTTCTTC. Translation gives CASSQGRTYNEQFF.

The chain joins TRBV28 to TRBJ2-3; 11 bases are shared with TRBD2. V dropped 5 bases and J dropped 2; count of bases not matched to a gene: 3. Looked up from germline, CDR1 is MDHEN and CDR2 is SYDVKM. CDR3 size: 15 residues. CDR3 bases: TGTGCCAGCAGTCTTAGCGGGGGGGTCACAGATACGCAGTATTTT. Translated: CASSLSGGVTDTQYF.

The rearrangement links TRBV11-3 to TRBJ2-7; perhaps TRBD2 as D (5 bases). This CDR3 has 13 residues. V was clipped by 5 bases and J by 5 bases, with 13 bases between them. Looked up from germline, CDR1 is SGHNT and CDR2 is YENEEA. The CDR3 region is CASSLPGNNEQYF. In DNA, the CDR3 is TGTGCCAGCAGCCTACCGGGAAATAACGAGCAGTACTTC.

The V and J genes are TRBV10-3 and TRBJ1-2; TRBD1 might be the D (5 bases). CDR3 length: 13 residues. In germline, CDR1 is ENHRY, CDR2 SYGVKD. Trimming cost V 6 bases and J 0 bases, with 8 bases left between them. The DNA of the CDR3 is TGTGCCATCAGCGACAGTTCTAACTATGGCTACACCTTC. This gives the protein CAISDSSNYGYTF.

This rearrangement joins TRBV28 to TRBJ1-4; D is possibly TRBD1 (5 bases). The CDR3 length is 14 residues. V lost 8 bases to trimming and J lost 0 bases, with 10 bases between them. Looked up from germline, CDR1 is MDHEN and CDR2 is SYDVKM. The CDR3 nucleotides are TGTGCCAGCGGTAGGGGAGCAACTAATGAAAAACTGTTTTTT. Protein product: CASGRGATNEKLFF.

The chain is built from TRBV5-6 and TRBJ1-3; D gene ambiguous. Trimming removed 0 bases from V and 0 bases from J, with 13 bases in between. The CDR3 covers 17 residues. CDR1 SGHDT and CDR2 YYEEEE come from the germline V gene. The CDR3 nucleotides are TGTGCCAGCAGCTTGGGCGGCGGGTGGAACTCTGGAAACACCATATATTTT. It codes for CASSLGGGWNSGNTIYF.

The chain's CDR3 is CASSLETGTYGYTF. The CDR3 region has the DNA TGTGCCAGTAGTCTTGAGACAGGGACCTATGGCTACACCTTC. The V gene is TRBV19, the J gene TRBJ1-2, with 7 bases fitting TRBD1. Per germline, CDR1 LNHDA and CDR2 SQIVND (reference sequence). Losses at the gene ends were 5 bases for V and 4 bases for J; bases not matched to a gene: 7. The CDR3 totals 14 residues.

The V call is TRBV30, the J call TRBJ1-6; 10 nucleotides match TRBD1. This CDR3 has 14 residues. The germline V gene has CDR1 GTSNPN and CDR2 SVGIG (reference sequence). The V gene end was trimmed by 2 bases and the J gene end by 8 bases; junction bases not matched to a gene: 3. The CDR3 region is CAWSFGQGDSPLHF. The CDR3, as DNA: TGTGCCTGGAGTTTCGGACAGGGGGATTCACCCCTCCACTTT.

This rearrangement joins TRBV6-6 to TRBJ2-7, with 8 positions matching TRBD2. V lost 6 bases, J lost 2 bases, and 9 bases stayed unmatched. This CDR3 region has 15 residues. Per germline, CDR1 MNHNY and CDR2 SVGAGI (reference sequence). In DNA, the CDR3 is TGTGCCAGCAGACGCGGGGGGTCCGATACCTACGAGCAGTACTTC. Translation gives CASRRGGSDTYEQYF.

There are a few counts of this clone. The chain couples TRBV6-4 to TRBJ2-2, with D maybe TRBD1 (5 bases). V was cut by 6 bases and J by 2 bases, with 10 bases left in between. CDR1 is MRHNA and CDR2 is SNTAGT in the germline V gene. The CDR3 has 14 amino acids. The DNA for the CDR3 is TGTGCCAGCAGACAGGACCAAAACACCGGGGAGCTGTTTTTT. Residues: CASRQDQNTGELFF.

The chain employs TRBV14 and TRBJ1-2; 7 bases are a match to TRBD1. V lost 4 bases and J lost 1; bases outside the gene matches: 9. Germline lookup yields CDR1 SGHDN and CDR2 FVKESK. The CDR3 extends over 16 amino acids. The CDR3 sequence is CASSPSAGQYNYGYTF. CDR3 DNA: TGTGCCAGCAGCCCCTCAGCGGGACAGTATAACTATGGCTACACCTTC.

The gene calls are TRBV13 and TRBJ1-3, with TRBD1 matching over 8 bases. The trim removed 5 bases at V and 0 bases at J, leaving 6 bases unmatched. Germline CDR1 reads PRHDT; CDR2 reads FYEKMQ (reference sequence). The CDR3 is made up of 16 amino acids. The CDR3 loop is CASSLGQESSGNTIYF. The CDR3 nucleotides are TGTGCCAGCAGCCTGGGACAGGAAAGCTCTGGAAACACCATATATTTT. Full variable domain (missing parts from reference TRBV13 and TRBJ1-3): AAGVIQSPRHLIKEKRETATLKCYPIPRHDTVYWYQQGPGQDPQFLISFYEKMQSDKGSIPDRFSAQQFSDYHSELNMSSLELGDSALYFCASSLGQESSGNTIYFGEGSWLTVV.

This clone was observed a few times. This sequence joins TRBV5-4 and TRBJ1-5; D ambiguous. The V end was cut by 2 bases, the J end by 1 base, with 10 bases between. This CDR3 has 15 residues. Per germline, CDR1 SGHNT and CDR2 YYREEE (reference sequence). The CDR3 coding sequence is TGTGCCAGCAGCTTAGGAGGGCGAAGCAATCAGCCCCAGCATTTT. This codes for CASSLGGRSNQPQHF. Complete variable domain (other parts from reference TRBV5-4 and TRBJ1-5): ETGVTQSPTHLIKTRGQQVTLRCSSQSGHNTVSWYQQALGQGPQFIFQYYREEENGRGNFPPRFSGLQFPNYSSELNVNALELDDSALYLCASSLGGRSNQPQHFGDGTRLSIL.

V usage is TRBV11-1 and J usage is TRBJ2-1, with D perhaps TRBD2 (6 bases). Germline V gene data show CDR1 as SGHAT and CDR2 as FQDESV (reference sequence). The CDR3 runs to 12 residues. Between the trimmed V and J ends, which lost 5 bases and 9 bases, there was a span of 11 bases. CDR3 in DNA: TGTGCCAGCAGCGGCTGGGGAGGTGAGCAGTTCTTC. Translated, it gives CASSGWGGEQFF.